This T cell receptor beta chain was profiled in a study of cytomegalovirus exposure and HLA in healthy donors. Looked up from germline, CDR1 is LNHDA and CDR2 is SQIVND (reference sequence). This CDR3 contains 20 residues. V shed 6 bases, J shed 9 bases, and the junction held 26 bases outside the gene matches. Amplification used 60 Vbeta primers and 13 Jbeta primers. Here immunoSEQ multiplex PCR was the method, and the copy in TCRdb shows in-frame clones only, minus some. The sample records under 200,000 clones, approximately 70% being singletons. The receptor was isolated from a woman under 40 in good health and CMV-seronegative. This chain connects TRBV19 to TRBJ2-1; TRBD2 aligns across 10 bases. The sequencing input was PBMCs. CDR3 in amino acids: CASRPAAGTLAGVRYREQFF. Written as DNA, the CDR3 is TGTGCCAGTAGACCAGCCGCGGGCACGCTAGCGGGAGTAAGGTATCGTGAGCAGTTCTTC.